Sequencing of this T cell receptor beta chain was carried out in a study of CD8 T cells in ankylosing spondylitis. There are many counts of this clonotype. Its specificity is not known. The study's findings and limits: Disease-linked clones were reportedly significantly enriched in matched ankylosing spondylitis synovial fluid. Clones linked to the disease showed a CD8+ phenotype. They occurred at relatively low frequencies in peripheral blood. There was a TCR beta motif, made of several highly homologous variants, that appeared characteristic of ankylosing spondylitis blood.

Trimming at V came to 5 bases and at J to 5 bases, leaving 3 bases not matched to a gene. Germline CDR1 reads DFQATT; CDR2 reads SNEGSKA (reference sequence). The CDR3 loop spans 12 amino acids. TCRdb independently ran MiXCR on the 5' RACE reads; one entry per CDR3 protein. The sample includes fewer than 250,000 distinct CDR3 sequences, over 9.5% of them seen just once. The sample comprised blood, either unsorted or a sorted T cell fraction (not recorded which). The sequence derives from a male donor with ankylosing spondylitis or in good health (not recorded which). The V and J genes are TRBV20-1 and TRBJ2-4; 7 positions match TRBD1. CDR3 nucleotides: TGCAGTGCTGAGACAGGGCAAAACATTCAGTACTTC. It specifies CSAETGQNIQYF.